What follows are 10 T cell receptor beta chains derived from one specimen sequenced in a study of siplizumab effects on memory and regulatory T cells. Profiling relied on immunoSEQ multiplex PCR, and the TCRdb table lists in-frame clones only, not all of them. The sample records about 50,000 clones, 93% being singletons. The material sequenced was CD8+ T cells sorted from blood. The receptor source for this set is a human donor in good health.

The V gene is TRBV19, the J gene TRBJ1-5; 9 nucleotides match TRBD1. V shed 6 bases, J shed 8 bases, and the junction held 5 bases outside the gene matches. Germline CDR1 reads LNHDA; CDR2 reads SQIVND (reference sequence). CDR3 length equals 13 residues. The CDR3 spells CASRAGTGKPQHF. In DNA, the CDR3 is TGTGCCAGTAGAGCCGGGACAGGGAAGCCCCAGCATTTT.

The chain is built from TRBV27 and TRBJ1-5; D is uncertain. Germline assignment: CDR1 MNHEY and CDR2 SMNVEV (reference sequence). The V end was cut by 3 bases, the J end by 10 bases, with 13 bases between. The CDR3 is 13 residues long. CDR3 sequence reads: CASSLGSLAPQHF. CDR3 bases: TGTGCCAGCAGTTTGGGTAGTCTCGCTCCCCAGCATTTT.

The J gene is TRBJ2-7, the V gene TRBV27; D may be TRBD1 (6 bases). Trimming shortened V by 3 bases and J by 0 bases, and 9 bases separated the two germline ends. Germline CDR1 reads MNHEY; CDR2 reads SMNVEV (reference sequence). CDR3 size: 14 residues. Here the CDR3 DNA reads TGTGCCAGCAGTTTTGACAGGAGCTCCTACGAGCAGTACTTC. Amino acids: CASSFDRSSYEQYF.

The CDR3 DNA is TGCAGCGTTGAAGATCTTCAGGACACCCCCAGGGAGCAGTACTTC. The encoded protein is CSVEDLQDTPREQYF. This chain connects TRBV29-1 to TRBJ2-7; possibly TRBD1 for D (5 bases). CDR1 is SQVTM and CDR2 is ANQGSEA in the germline V gene. The CDR3 spans 15 residues. V was pared by 0 bases and J by 7 bases, with 19 bases between.

V gene TRBV4-1 combines with J gene TRBJ1-4, with TRBD1 as a possible D gene (5 bases). V lost 4 bases, J lost 12 bases, and 24 bases lay in between. This CDR3 contains 16 residues. Germline CDR1 is MGHRA and CDR2 is YSYEKL. The CDR3 here is CASSPLLTEGRVELFF. The CDR3 bases are TGCGCCAGCAGCCCACTCCTGACAGAGGGTAGAGTGGAACTGTTTTTT.

The CDR3 coding sequence is TGTGCCAGCAGCCCGGGACAGTATGGCTACACCTTC. Its protein product is CASSPGQYGYTF. The chain has TRBV7-9 and TRBJ1-2; TRBD1 agrees at 7 bases. Losses at the gene ends were 5 bases for V and 5 bases for J; bases not matched to a gene: 2. Germline V gene lookup returns CDR1 SEHNR and CDR2 FQNEAQ (reference sequence). This CDR3 has 12 amino acids. The whole variable domain, filled in from reference TRBV7-9 and TRBJ1-2, reads DTGVSQNPRHKITKRGQNVTFRCDPISEHNRLYWYRQTLGQGPEFLTYFQNEAQLEKSRLLSDRFSAERPKGSFSTLEIQRTEQGDSAMYLCASSPGQYGYTFGSGTRLTVV.

In this sample, this clone turned up once. This chain uses TRBV28 with TRBJ1-2; a weak D match, TRBD1 (6 bases). Germline CDR1 is MDHEN and CDR2 is SYDVKM. The CDR3 extends over 14 amino acids. Trimming stripped 6 bases from V and 4 bases from J, with 15 bases between. The CDR3 coding sequence is TGTGCCAGCAGGATGGAGACAGGTACCTATGGCTACACCTTC. Translating gives CASRMETGTYGYTF.

CDR3 bases: TGTGCCAGCAGCAAATCTTTTATAGGGCTAGCGGGGGAGACCCAGTACTTC. It specifies CASSKSFIGLAGETQYF. The chain combines TRBV21-1 with TRBJ2-5; the table names TRBD2, a call not compared with the DNA. TRBV21-1 counts as a pseudogene. The CDR3 spans 17 residues.

The chain couples TRBV4-1 to TRBJ1-2, with a possible D match to TRBD1 (6 bases). Germline assignment: CDR1 MGHRA and CDR2 YSYEKL. The V end was cut by 2 bases, the J end by 8 bases, with 21 bases between. The CDR3 sequence is 16 residues long. CDR3 loop: CASSQNLNPGHLGYTF. CDR3 nucleotides: TGCGCCAGCAGCCAAAACCTAAATCCGGGACATTTGGGCTACACCTTC.

This chain uses TRBV7-2 with TRBJ1-1; D is uncertain. The CDR3 runs to 13 residues. Germline V gene data show CDR1 as SGHTA and CDR2 as FQGNSA. V lost 5 bases and J lost 3, with 10 bases in between. This CDR3 is CASSPGRYTEAFF. The CDR3 coding sequence is TGTGCCAGCAGCCCCGGTCGTTACACTGAAGCTTTCTTT.